This TCR beta chain was identified during a study of blood T cell repertoires in COVID-19. Study-wide background: In each case, the material was cDNA or gDNA derived from T cells, B-cell-depleted T cells, or PBMCs.

V lost 5 bases to trimming and J lost 4 bases; unmatched junction nucleotides: 8. The V gene's germline CDR1 is LNHDA and CDR2 SQIVND (reference sequence). This CDR3 has 15 residues. This clone was counted a single time. How the authors handled the data: Estimation of nucleated cell counts relied on the amplification of reference gene primers. Assay used: immunoSEQ multiplex PCR; TCRdb lists only in-frame clones, some missing. From that table come the V and J calls and clone size; the DNA was used to work out D and trimming. The sample includes under 500,000 clones, roughly 91% of them seen just once.

The sequence was collected from a woman aged 30 to 39 with acute or convalescent COVID-19. J is TRBJ2-3 and V is TRBV19, with TRBD2 matching 8 bases. The specimen sequenced was peripheral blood. The CDR3 nucleotides read TGTGCCAGTAGTTACGCCGGGACTAGGGCAGATACGCAGTATTTT. This encodes CASSYAGTRADTQYF.